This T cell receptor beta chain stems from a study of cytotoxic CD8 clonotypes in ibrutinib-treated CLL. This clone appeared once. V lost 2 bases and J 4 bases, leaving 13 bases between the germline ends. Germline CDR1 SGHVS, CDR2 FQNEAQ. The CDR3 extends over 15 amino acids. Assay: immunoSEQ multiplex PCR; the TCRdb copy retains only in-frame clones and omits some. The sample consists of fewer than 150,000 clones, around 84% of them appearing once. This chain joins TRBV7-8 and TRBJ2-3, with D possibly TRBD2 on 7 matching bases. The sequenced sample was PBMCs, obtained after 24 months of ibrutinib treatment. This TCR was sampled from a human donor with chronic lymphocytic leukemia. The CDR3 sequence is CASSLRGGEADTQYF. The CDR3 region has the DNA TGTGCCAGCAGCTTAAGGGGGGGCGAAGCAGATACGCAGTATTTT.